The 27 T cell receptor beta chains listed next were all sequenced from one sample in a study of T cell responses to AZD1222 COVID-19 vaccine. The table came from immunoSEQ multiplex PCR; TCRdb's copy has only in-frame clones and leaves some out. In the table there are about 79,000 clones, around 82% of which are singletons. The sequencing used peripheral blood, collected on day 0 of AZD1222 vaccination. These TCRs come from an adult in good health.

This rearrangement joins TRBV24-1 to TRBJ2-1, with D hard to call. Per germline, CDR1 KGHDR and CDR2 SFDVKD. Trimming removed 5 bases from V and 15 bases from J, with 10 bases in between. The CDR3 totals 10 residues. The CDR3 nucleotides read TGTGCCACCAGTGGATCGAGGAGGTTCTTC. It specifies CATSGSRRFF.

The chain links TRBV27 to TRBJ2-7; 8 nucleotides agree with TRBD2. Losses at the gene ends were 7 bases for V and 5 bases for J; bases not matched to a gene: 7. The CDR3 runs 13 residues. The germline V gene encodes CDR1 MNHEY and CDR2 SMNVEV (reference sequence). This chain's CDR3 is CASTRTSFDEQYF. Written as DNA, the CDR3 is TGTGCCAGCACCCGGACTAGCTTCGACGAGCAGTACTTC.

The chain joins TRBV5-5 to TRBJ1-2; 11 nucleotides agree with TRBD1. V was clipped by 3 bases and J by 7 bases; unmatched bases: 5. The CDR3 extends over 14 amino acids. Germline V lookup: CDR1 SGHKS, CDR2 YYEKEE (reference sequence). CDR3 region: CASSWDRGGSGYTF. The CDR3 region has the DNA TGTGCCAGCAGCTGGGACAGGGGGGGAAGTGGCTACACCTTC.

J is TRBJ1-1 and V is TRBV30, with 10 positions matching TRBD1. This CDR3 spans 12 amino acids. The V and J ends lost 5 bases and 6 bases, in that order; junction bases with no gene match: 3. Germline CDR1 is GTSNPN and CDR2 is SVGIG (reference sequence). The CDR3 region is CAWLDRGPEAFF. The DNA of the CDR3 is TGTGCCTGGCTAGACAGGGGGCCTGAAGCTTTCTTT.

The gene calls are TRBV5-5 and TRBJ1-1, with TRBD1 matching over 10 bases. The germline gives CDR1 SGHKS, CDR2 YYEKEE (reference sequence). J was trimmed by 2 bases and V by 4 bases; bases with no gene match: 8. CDR3 length equals 16 residues. CDR3 sequence reads: CASSARDRGVNTEAFF. CDR3 DNA sequence: TGTGCCAGCAGCGCCCGGGACAGGGGAGTCAACACTGAAGCTTTCTTT.

V is TRBV19 and J is TRBJ1-6; D not resolved. V lost 3 bases, J lost 0 bases, and 12 bases lay in between. Per the germline V gene, CDR1 is LNHDA and CDR2 is SQIVND (reference sequence). This CDR3 region has 17 residues. The CDR3 DNA reads as TGTGCCAGTAGTATTTATGGGCAGAGCTCCTATAATTCACCCCTCCACTTT. It specifies CASSIYGQSSYNSPLHF.

In its sample, this clone was seen once. J is TRBJ1-6 and V is TRBV11-2; D is perhaps TRBD1 (5 bases). This CDR3 region has 15 residues. Per the germline V gene, CDR1 is SGHAT and CDR2 is FQNNGV. Between the trimmed V and J ends, which lost 1 base and 7 bases, there was a span of 11 bases. CDR3 sequence reads: CASSLGGGVNSPLHF. CDR3 sequence (DNA): TGTGCCAGCAGCTTAGGAGGAGGGGTGAATTCACCCCTCCACTTT.

The V gene is TRBV5-1, the J gene TRBJ2-7; D is perhaps TRBD1 or TRBD2 (5 bases each). The V and J ends lost 0 bases and 5 bases respectively, with 24 bases between them. The germline V gene has CDR1 SGHRS and CDR2 YFSETQ. The CDR3 contains 18 residues. This CDR3 reads CASSLEYRDLYTVDEQYF. The CDR3 coding sequence is TGCGCCAGCAGCTTGGAATATCGGGACCTATACACCGTGGACGAGCAGTACTTC.

This sequence joins TRBV18 and TRBJ1-2; 7 nucleotides match TRBD1. V lost 5 bases and J lost 4; bases outside the gene matches: 13. The CDR3 consists of 16 residues. From germline, CDR1 is KGHSH and CDR2 LQKENI. The CDR3 is CASSFRGQRGPYGYTF. The CDR3 DNA is TGTGCCAGCTCATTCCGGGGACAGAGGGGGCCCTATGGCTACACCTTC.

The gene calls are TRBV11-2 and TRBJ2-2; either TRBD1 or TRBD2 may supply D (6 bases each). Germline CDR1 reads SGHAT; CDR2 reads FQNNGV. Trimming removed 3 bases at V and 2 bases at J, with 13 bases between. This CDR3 contains 16 residues. The CDR3 sequence is CASSLFWGANTGELFF. Here the CDR3 DNA reads TGTGCCAGCAGCTTGTTTTGGGGGGCCAACACCGGGGAGCTGTTTTTT.

The V gene is TRBV5-1, the J gene TRBJ2-7; the match to TRBD1 covers 9 bases. This CDR3 region has 14 residues. CDR1 is SGHRS, CDR2 YFSETQ, per germline. V trimming: 0 bases; J trimming: 5 bases; junction bases outside the gene matches: 3. The DNA for the CDR3 is TGCGCCAGCAGCTTGGGTTGGACAGGGGACGAGCAGTACTTC. This codes for CASSLGWTGDEQYF.

In nucleotides, the CDR3 is TGTGCCAGCAGTTACAGCCCTGGGGGAACCGATACGCAGTATTTT. Its translation is CASSYSPGGTDTQYF. The chain combines TRBV6-5 with TRBJ2-3; D assignment may be TRBD1 or TRBD2 (5 bases each). The CDR3 runs 15 residues. The germline CDR1 and CDR2 sequences are MNHEY and SVGAGI. The V gene lost 2 bases and the J gene lost 6 bases, with 15 bases spanning the gap.

In this sample, this clone turned up once. The chain has TRBV11-2 and TRBJ2-5, with TRBD2 identical over 10 bases. The CDR3 spans 15 residues. Germline V lookup: CDR1 SGHAT, CDR2 FQNNGV. Trimming cost V 6 bases and J 4 bases; bases outside gene matches: 8. DNA of the CDR3: TGTGCCAGCAGAACAGCGGGGGGGCCAAGAGAGACCCAGTACTTC. Its translation: CASRTAGGPRETQYF.

The chain links TRBV19 to TRBJ1-3, with D hard to call. Germline V gene lookup returns CDR1 LNHDA and CDR2 SQIVND (reference sequence). This CDR3 has 16 amino acids. V gave up 0 bases and J gave up 0 bases, with 9 bases separating them. For the CDR3, the DNA is TGTGCCAGTAGTATAGAGTCGCCCGACTCTGGAAACACCATATATTTT. Translated, it gives CASSIESPDSGNTIYF.

The chain is built from TRBV12-5 and TRBJ2-3; a possible D gene is TRBD2 (5 bases). Per germline, CDR1 LGHNT and CDR2 FRNRAP. The CDR3 is made up of 13 amino acids. V shed 1 base and J shed 5 bases, with 7 bases lying between them. DNA for the CDR3: TGTGCTAGTGGTTTGGCCCGGGAAGATACGCAGTATTTT. Protein sequence: CASGLAREDTQYF.

The chain is built from TRBV30 and TRBJ1-4; D unclear. This CDR3 comprises 14 residues. Trimming left V 0 bases short and J 5 bases short, with 10 bases between. Germline V gene lookup returns CDR1 GTSNPN and CDR2 SVGIG (reference sequence). The DNA for the CDR3 is TGTGCCTGGAGTGTACACAGTCGCAATGAAAAACTGTTTTTT. This gives the protein CAWSVHSRNEKLFF.

The count of this clone is one. V and J are TRBV5-6 and TRBJ1-5; D call uncertain. V shed 3 bases and J shed 5 bases, with 15 bases lying between them. CDR1 SGHDT and CDR2 YYEEEE come from the germline V gene. The CDR3 covers 15 residues. This CDR3 is CASSSRWAQYQPQHF. CDR3 nucleotide sequence: TGTGCCAGCAGCTCACGCTGGGCCCAATATCAGCCCCAGCATTTT.

This clone was detected a few times. The chain couples TRBV21-1 to TRBJ2-1; the DNA was not used to check the table's D call, TRBD2. TRBV21-1 is a listed pseudogene. The CDR3 contains 12 residues. CDR3 residues: CARVISNNEQFF. For the CDR3, the DNA is TGTGCCAGGGTGATATCTAACAATGAGCAGTTCTTC.

CDR3 in amino acids: CASSQDGRMGGAFF. The CDR3 bases are TGTGCCAGCAGCCAAGACGGGAGGATGGGTGGAGCTTTCTTT. The chain combines TRBV14 with TRBJ1-1; D unresolved. Between the trimmed V and J ends, which lost 0 bases and 10 bases, there was a span of 15 bases. This CDR3 is built from 14 residues. CDR1 SGHDN and CDR2 FVKESK come from the germline V gene.

In DNA form, the CDR3 reads TGCGCCAGCAGCTTGGCCGCTAGCGGAAGCACCGGGGAGCTGTTTTTT. Protein product: CASSLAASGSTGELFF. J is TRBJ2-2 and V is TRBV5-1; TRBD2 matches at 7 bases. The CDR3 has 16 residues. Germline CDR1 reads SGHRS; CDR2 reads YFSETQ. V gave up 0 bases and J gave up 4 bases; unmatched junction bases: 6. The entire variable domain, with the rest obtained from reference TRBV5-1 and TRBJ2-2, is as follows: KAGVTQTPRYLIKTRGQQVTLSCSPISGHRSVSWYQQTPGQGLQFLFEYFSETQRNKGNFPGRFSGRQFSNSRSEMNVSTLELGDSALYLCASSLAASGSTGELFFGEGSRLTVL.

This rearrangement joins TRBV20-1 to TRBJ1-5; D is perhaps TRBD1 (6 bases). Germline V gene data show CDR1 as DFQATT and CDR2 as SNEGSKA (reference sequence). The CDR3 spans 13 residues. Trimming cost V 3 bases and J 3 bases, with 9 bases left between them. CDR3 amino acids: CSASLGANQPQHF. The CDR3 coding sequence is TGCAGTGCTAGTCTGGGGGCCAATCAGCCCCAGCATTTT.

The chain carries TRBV2 and TRBJ1-2, with D possibly TRBD1 on 6 matching bases. Germline V gene sequence: CDR1 SNHLY, CDR2 FYNNEI. V lost 3 bases, J lost 1 base, and 9 bases lay in between. CDR3 length equals 14 residues. The CDR3 sequence: CASSDRGVNYGYTF. CDR3 nucleotides: TGTGCCAGCAGTGACAGGGGTGTTAACTATGGCTACACCTTC.

The CDR3 here is CASSPQGQGGNQPQHF. DNA of the CDR3: TGTGCCAGCAGTCCTCAGGGACAGGGGGGCAATCAGCCCCAGCATTTT. This chain links TRBV27 with TRBJ1-5; 11 bases line up with TRBD1. J lost 2 bases, V lost 5 bases, and 5 bases had no gene match. The CDR3 totals 16 residues. CDR1 is MNHEY, CDR2 SMNVEV, per germline (reference sequence).

The chain has TRBV20-1 and TRBJ2-5, with 8 bases lining up with TRBD1. This CDR3 has 17 amino acids. The germline CDR1 and CDR2 sequences are DFQATT and SNEGSKA (reference sequence). With 3 bases clipped from V and 1 base from J, the junction kept 13 bases outside the gene matches. Written as DNA, the CDR3 is TGCAGTGCTAGTAACCCGGACAGGGCCTCCCCCCAAGAGACCCAGTACTTC. This translates into CSASNPDRASPQETQYF.

The rearrangement joins TRBV7-9 to TRBJ1-4; tentative D call: TRBD1 (6 bases). CDR1 is SEHNR, CDR2 FQNEAQ, per germline (reference sequence). This CDR3 has 15 amino acids. Deletions cut 1 base from V and 5 bases from J, with 11 bases between. The CDR3 here is CASSLGGTSNEKLFF. CDR3 in DNA: TGTGCCAGCAGCTTAGGGGGGACAAGCAATGAAAAACTGTTTTTT.

This clone was observed once. The chain is built from TRBV4-1 and TRBJ2-7, with D uncertain. Trimming took 0 bases from V and 7 from J, leaving 13 bases between them. The CDR3 length is 14 residues. Germline CDR1 MGHRA, CDR2 YSYEKL. In nucleotides, the CDR3 is TGCGCCAGCAGCCAAGATTTTGGGCGGCGGGAGCAGTACTTC. As protein: CASSQDFGRREQYF.

This clone turned up a few times. This chain connects TRBV5-4 to TRBJ2-3, with D tentatively TRBD1 (5 bases). Germline CDR1 and CDR2: SGHNT and YYREEE (reference sequence). This CDR3 contains 17 residues. V was pared by 0 bases and J by 0 bases, with 14 bases between. The CDR3 nucleotides read TGTGCCAGCAGCTTGGCAGGTAGGGGCTTAAGCACAGATACGCAGTATTTT. Residues: CASSLAGRGLSTDTQYF. Drawing the rest from reference TRBV5-4 and TRBJ2-3, the complete variable domain is ETGVTQSPTHLIKTRGQQVTLRCSSQSGHNTVSWYQQALGQGPQFIFQYYREEENGRGNFPPRFSGLQFPNYSSELNVNALELDDSALYLCASSLAGRGLSTDTQYFGPGTRLTVL.